This T cell receptor beta chain was retrieved from a study of blood T cell repertoires in COVID-19. Background on the study: Both acute and convalescent COVID-19 samples were obtained from the United States, Italy and Spain. Sample material is recorded as cDNA or gDNA derived from T cells, B-cell-depleted T cells, or PBMCs.

V was trimmed by 7 bases and J by 1 base, leaving 13 bases between them. This CDR3 spans 13 amino acids. The V gene's germline CDR1 is SQVTM and CDR2 ANQGSEA. As processed by the authors: It was from reference gene primer amplification that nucleated cell counts were estimated. Clones were read by immunoSEQ multiplex PCR, and TCRdb kept only the in-frame ones, dropping some. The V and J calls and clone size were taken over from that table, and D and trimming were inferred from the DNA. Here the sample spans around 63,000 clones, around 87% being singletons. The chain couples TRBV29-1 to TRBJ1-1; D is undetermined. The sequenced sample consisted of peripheral blood. This sequence was found in a man between 60 and 70 years old with acute or convalescent COVID-19. CDR3 bases: TGCAGCGGAGCCCGGGAGGAGAACACTGAAGCTTTCTTT. Protein product: CSGAREENTEAFF. Looking up the rest from reference TRBV29-1 and TRBJ1-1 gives the full variable domain: SAVISQKPSRDICQRGTSLTIQCQVDSQVTMMFWYRQQPGQSLTLIATANQGSEATYESGFVIDKFPISRPNLTFSTLTVSNMSPEDSSIYLCSGAREENTEAFFGQGTRLTVV.